One and the same sample provided the 20 T cell receptor beta chains below, sequenced in a study of blood T cells in healthy people across ages (dated by TCRdb to between 2015 and 2017). Library preparation employed 5' RACE. Sequenced using an Illumina HiSeq 2500. A second PCR of roughly 6 to 11 cycles was performed with a sample-barcoded 5' primer and a J-beta primer mix. TCRdb reprocessing: public reads trimmed at Q25 with fastp, clones called with MiXCR, in-frame beta chains kept. Each CDR3 protein gets just one entry, which takes the most common genes and DNA from the rows behind it. Across this sample there are roughly 730,000 distinct CDR3 sequences, with around three fifths seen only once. Of the sample, under 30% falls within the top ten clones. The sequencing sample was made of blood. The receptors originated from a man aged 35-49 years in good health.

This clonotype was counted a few times. V usage is TRBV29-1 and J usage is TRBJ2-3, with D possibly matching TRBD2 (5 bases). V dropped 7 bases and J dropped 6 bases, with 11 bases sitting between them. The CDR3 has 11 residues. Germline CDR1 is SQVTM and CDR2 is ANQGSEA. Here the CDR3 reads CSGKTRDTQYF. CDR3 nucleotide sequence: TGCAGCGGGAAAACTAGGGATACGCAGTATTTT.

This clonotype appeared a few times. V and J are TRBV15 and TRBJ2-1, with D possibly TRBD2 on 5 matching bases. CDR1 is LNHNV and CDR2 is YYDKDF in the germline V gene (reference sequence). V lost 0 bases, J lost 7 bases, and 13 bases lay in between. The CDR3 sequence is 15 residues long. For the CDR3, the DNA is TGTGCCACCAGCAGAGAAAGGCTAAGGGAGAATGAGCAGTTCTTC. Its translation is CATSRERLRENEQFF.

The chain recombines TRBV11-3 with TRBJ2-1, with D hard to call. CDR1 is SGHNT and CDR2 is YENEEA in the germline V gene. The CDR3 has 12 residues. The V and J ends lost 6 bases and 8 bases respectively, with 11 bases between them. This chain's CDR3 is CASSYVLDEQFF. For the CDR3, the DNA is TGTGCCAGCAGTTACGTACTGGATGAGCAGTTCTTC. Complete variable domain (other parts from reference TRBV11-3 and TRBJ2-1): EAGVVQSPRYKIIEKKQPVAFWCNPISGHNTLYWYLQNLGQGPELLIRYENEEAVDDSQLPKDRFSAERLKGVDSTLKIQPAELGDSAVYLCASSYVLDEQFFGPGTRLTVL.

The gene calls are TRBV28 and TRBJ2-6; 12 bases fit TRBD1. Germline values: CDR1 MDHEN, CDR2 SYDVKM. V was pared by 5 bases and J by 4 bases, with 9 bases of the junction left unmatched. CDR3 length equals 18 residues. This chain's CDR3 is CASSQLGQGAFGANVLTF. The CDR3 DNA reads as TGTGCCAGCAGTCAGTTGGGACAGGGGGCGTTCGGGGCCAACGTCCTGACTTTC.

The chain joins TRBV7-2 to TRBJ2-3, with a weak D call TRBD1 (6 bases). The V gene's germline CDR1 is SGHTA and CDR2 FQGNSA. The CDR3 has 15 amino acids. Trimming pared 1 base from V and 3 bases from J, leaving 11 bases between. CDR3 bases: TGTGCCAGCAGCTTAGAGGTTCAGGGGACAGATACGCAGTATTTT. Amino acid sequence: CASSLEVQGTDTQYF. The whole variable domain, filled in from reference TRBV7-2 and TRBJ2-3, reads GAGVSQSPSNKVTEKGKDVELRCDPISGHTALYWYRQSLGQGLEFLIYFQGNSAPDKSGLPSDRFSAERTGGSVSTLTIQRTQQEDSAVYLCASSLEVQGTDTQYFGPGTRLTVL.

This clonotype has a handful of counts. The V call is TRBV2, the J call TRBJ2-4; weak D call: TRBD2 (7 bases). The end of the DNA fits TRBJ2-7 better, so the J call may be wrong. This CDR3 region has 16 residues. In germline, CDR1 is SNHLY, CDR2 FYNNEI. CDR3 protein: CASSGRSRERDNEQYF. The CDR3, as DNA: TGTGCCAGCAGCGGGCGGAGTCGGGAGCGGGACAACGAGCAGTACTTC.

J is TRBJ1-2 and V is TRBV6-6; 7 bases map to TRBD1. V was pared by 6 bases and J by 6 bases, with 4 bases of the junction left unmatched. This CDR3 is built from 12 residues. The germline V gene encodes CDR1 MNHNY and CDR2 SVGAGI (reference sequence). Written as DNA, the CDR3 is TGTGCCAGCAGAAATACAGGGGATGGCTACACCTTC. Encoded protein: CASRNTGDGYTF.

The J gene is TRBJ2-7, the V gene TRBV7-9; possible D gene TRBD1, 5 bases. The CDR3 runs to 16 residues. V lost 5 bases and J 6 bases, leaving 23 bases between the germline ends. Germline V CDR1 and CDR2: SEHNR, FQNEAQ (reference sequence). CDR3 sequence (DNA): TGTGCCAGCAGCCCCCCCGTGGGGCAAGACGCTATCGAGCAGTACTTC. This gives the protein CASSPPVGQDAIEQYF.

The chain uses TRBV7-8 and TRBJ2-1; 9 positions agree with TRBD1. The CDR3 has 14 amino acids. Trimming cost V 5 bases and J 9 bases; bases outside gene matches: 8. Germline loops: CDR1 SGHVS, CDR2 FQNEAQ. The CDR3 DNA reads as TGTGCCAGCAGCAAAAAAGGGACAGGGCTTGAGCAGTTCTTC. It encodes CASSKKGTGLEQFF.

The table lists this clonotype with a count of one. This chain uses TRBV28 with TRBJ2-1, with D tentatively TRBD1 (5 bases). TRBJ2-7 explains the end of the DNA better; the J call may be wrong. Germline V CDR1 and CDR2: MDHEN, SYDVKM. The CDR3 loop spans 16 amino acids. The DNA for the CDR3 is TGTGCCAGCAGTCTGGACCTAGGGGCGGCTTACAATGAGCAGTACTTC. Protein sequence: CASSLDLGAAYNEQYF.

The rearrangement uses TRBV20-1 and TRBJ1-1, with D perhaps TRBD1 (6 bases). The CDR3 spans 16 residues. V lost 6 bases, J lost 2 bases, and 22 bases lay in between. Germline V CDR1 and CDR2: DFQATT, SNEGSKA (reference sequence). CDR3 loop: CSASNRGRGANTEAFF. The CDR3 nucleotides read TGCAGTGCCAGTAACCGCGGTCGGGGGGCTAACACTGAAGCTTTCTTT.

V and J are TRBV27 and TRBJ2-5; 7 bases match TRBD2. V lost 0 bases and J lost 4; bases outside the gene matches: 11. The CDR3 covers 17 residues. CDR1 is MNHEY, CDR2 SMNVEV, per germline (reference sequence). In nucleotides, the CDR3 is TGTGCCAGCAGTTTATCGGGCGGGAGACGATTTGGAGAGACCCAGTACTTC. Translated, it gives CASSLSGGRRFGETQYF.

V is TRBV15 and J is TRBJ2-4; no clear D gene. V lost 0 bases and J lost 1, with 16 bases in between. This CDR3 is 18 amino acids long. Germline V lookup: CDR1 LNHNV, CDR2 YYDKDF (reference sequence). CDR3 region: CATSREASTNLAKNIQYF. The CDR3 nucleotides read TGTGCCACCAGCAGAGAGGCCTCTACGAATCTGGCCAAAAACATTCAGTACTTC.

This clonotype came up a few times. The chain recombines TRBV25-1 with TRBJ2-1; D unclear. The CDR3 extends over 11 amino acids. Deletions cut 5 bases from V and 4 bases from J, with 3 bases between. Germline lookup yields CDR1 MGHDK and CDR2 SYGVNS. CDR3 nucleotides: TGTGCCAGCAGTAAGTACAATGAGCAGTTCTTC. Its translation: CASSKYNEQFF.

The CDR3 sequence is CASSSRTSGGYTDTQYF. The CDR3 DNA follows: TGTGCCAGCAGCTCACGGACTAGCGGGGGATACACAGATACGCAGTATTTT. The chain uses TRBV7-8 and TRBJ2-3, with 13 bases identical to TRBD2. CDR1 SGHVS and CDR2 FQNEAQ come from the germline V gene. V lost 4 bases and J lost 2; bases outside the gene matches: 6. The CDR3 is 17 residues long.

The chain recombines TRBV3-1 with TRBJ1-6, with unresolved D. The CDR3 length is 15 residues. The germline gives CDR1 LGHDT, CDR2 YNNKEL (reference sequence). V was pared by 0 bases and J by 5 bases, with 8 bases between. As DNA, the CDR3 is TGTGCCAGCAGCCAAGATCGTGAAAATAATTCACCCCTCCACTTT. The encoded protein is CASSQDRENNSPLHF. Drawing the rest from reference TRBV3-1 and TRBJ1-6, the complete variable domain is DTAVSQTPKYLVTQMGNDKSIKCEQNLGHDTMYWYKQDSKKFLKIMFSYNNKELIINETVPNRFSPKSPDKAHLNLHINSLELGDSAVYFCASSQDRENNSPLHFGNGTRLTVT.

This clonotype was recorded a few times. The chain is built from TRBV7-3 and TRBJ2-7; unclear D gene. Germline-derived CDR1 and CDR2 are SGHTA and FQGTGA. The CDR3 extends over 13 amino acids. V gave up 2 bases and J gave up 0 bases, with 5 bases separating them. For the CDR3, the DNA is TGTGCCAGCAGCTTAGCACACTCCTACGAGCAGTACTTC. It specifies CASSLAHSYEQYF. Together with reference TRBV7-3 and TRBJ2-7, the CDR3 gives the full variable domain: GAGVSQTPSNKVTEKGKYVELRCDPISGHTALYWYRQSLGQGPEFLIYFQGTGAADDSGLPNDRFFAVRPEGSVSTLKIQRTERGDSAVYLCASSLAHSYEQYFGPGTRLTVT.

The chain has TRBV27 and TRBJ2-3, with D possibly TRBD2 on 6 matching bases. Germline V gene data show CDR1 as MNHEY and CDR2 as SMNVEV (reference sequence). This CDR3 region has 14 residues. V lost 6 bases and J lost 2, with 12 bases in between. In nucleotides, the CDR3 is TGTGCCAGCAGCCTTCGGGAGACCACAGATACGCAGTATTTT. Its translation is CASSLRETTDTQYF.

The genes are TRBV24-1 and TRBJ2-3; the D is unclear. The CDR3 is 14 residues long. V was shortened by 5 bases and J by 5 bases, with 13 bases between the two germline ends. Germline CDR1 and CDR2: KGHDR and SFDVKD. The CDR3 DNA reads TGTGCCACCAGTGTCTCGACGGCGCTAGATACGCAGTATTTT. Its translation: CATSVSTALDTQYF.

The chain couples TRBV20-1 to TRBJ1-5; 10 bases are shared with TRBD1. Germline CDR1 reads DFQATT; CDR2 reads SNEGSKA (reference sequence). V shed 3 bases and J 0 bases; nucleotides not matched to a gene: 8. The CDR3 is made up of 17 amino acids. The CDR3 sequence: CSASHRTGGYSNQPQHF. The CDR3 nucleotides read TGCAGTGCTAGTCACAGGACAGGGGGTTATAGCAATCAGCCCCAGCATTTT.